A selection of T cell receptor beta chains follows, all from one sample in a study of OX40 agonist ivuxolimab in advanced cancers. Generated by immunoSEQ multiplex PCR, the TCRdb table keeps only in-frame clones and is missing some. In the table there are under 65,000 clones, 80% to 90% of which are singletons. The sample consisted of CD4+ or CD8+ T cells sorted from blood, taken in a trial of the OX40 agonist ivuxolimab. The receptor set was obtained from an adult with an advanced solid tumor such as melanoma, head and neck, liver or kidney cancer. Both conserved end residues are part of each CDR3. D genes are given only for firm matches. Part of the rows lack a size; the others show once, few, many or a class for expanded clones.

NA	15	TRBV5-8	NA	TRBJ2-2	CASSLVGGYTGELFF	TGTGCCAGCAGCTTGGTGGGGGGATACACCGGGGAGCTGTTTTTT
NA	15	TRBV18	TRBD2	TRBJ2-1	CASSPPGSLAGEQFF	TGTGCCAGCTCACCACCGGGGAGTCTAGCGGGAGAGCAGTTCTTC
NA	15	TRBV2	NA	TRBJ1-6	CASSERSGVVSPLHF	TGTGCCAGCAGTGAACGTTCGGGGGTAGTATCACCCCTCCACTTT
NA	13	TRBV27	TRBD2	TRBJ2-1	CASSLISGEEQFF	TGTGCCAGCAGTTTAATTAGCGGGGAGGAGCAGTTCTTC
NA	16	TRBV5-1	NA	TRBJ2-1	CASSLRGGNSYNEQFF	TGCGCCAGCAGCTTGAGGGGCGGAAACTCCTACAATGAGCAGTTCTTC
NA	15	TRBV11-3	NA	TRBJ2-1	CASSLGPVGYNEQFF	TGTGCCAGCAGCTTAGGTCCAGTGGGCTACAATGAGCAGTTCTTC
NA	17	TRBV2	TRBD1	TRBJ1-2	CASSEQGQGLDNYGYTF	TGTGCCAGCAGTGAACAGGGACAGGGGCTGGATAACTATGGCTACACCTTC
NA	14	TRBV27	NA	TRBJ2-2	CASTRGASTGELFF	TGTGCCAGCACCCGGGGGGCGTCGACCGGGGAGCTGTTTTTT
NA	15	TRBV7-2	TRBD1	TRBJ2-7	CASSRPGTGTYEQYF	TGTGCCAGCAGTCGCCCCGGGACAGGGACCTACGAGCAGTACTTC
NA	14	TRBV29-1	TRBD2	TRBJ2-1	CSVARTSGRDEQFF	TGCAGCGTTGCCCGGACTAGCGGGAGGGATGAGCAGTTCTTC
few	16	TRBV7-9	TRBD1	TRBJ1-4	CASSLDAGTGVEKLFF	TGTGCCAGCAGCTTAGATGCAGGGACAGGGGTGGAAAAACTGTTTTTT
NA	14	TRBV28	NA	TRBJ1-1	CASSLWLGNTEAFF	TGTGCCAGCAGTTTATGGTTGGGGAACACTGAAGCTTTCTTT
NA	12	TRBV30	NA	TRBJ2-5	CAWSVGGETQYF	TGTGCCTGGAGTGTAGGGGGGGAGACCCAGTACTTC
NA	15	TRBV19	NA	TRBJ2-1	CASSQNLNSYNEQFF	TGTGCCAGTAGTCAAAACTTGAACTCCTACAATGAGCAGTTCTTC
once	13	TRBV28	NA	TRBJ2-5	CASSPHGRETQYF	TGTGCCAGCAGTCCCCACGGTCGGGAGACCCAGTACTTC